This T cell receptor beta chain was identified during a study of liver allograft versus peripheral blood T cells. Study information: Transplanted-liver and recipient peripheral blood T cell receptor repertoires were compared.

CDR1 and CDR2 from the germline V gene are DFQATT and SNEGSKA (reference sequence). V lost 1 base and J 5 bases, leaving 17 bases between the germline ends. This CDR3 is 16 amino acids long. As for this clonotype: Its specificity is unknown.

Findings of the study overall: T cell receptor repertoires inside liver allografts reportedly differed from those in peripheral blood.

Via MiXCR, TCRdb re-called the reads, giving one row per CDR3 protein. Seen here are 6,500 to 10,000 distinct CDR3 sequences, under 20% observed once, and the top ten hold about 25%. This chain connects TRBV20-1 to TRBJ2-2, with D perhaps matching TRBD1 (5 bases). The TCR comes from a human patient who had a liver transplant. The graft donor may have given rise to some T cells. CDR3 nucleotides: TGCAGTGCTAGAGCCCGACGCAGGGCTCAAACCGGGGAGCTGTTTTTT. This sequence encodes CSARARRRAQTGELFF.